This TCR beta chain comes out of a study of shared clonotypes between healthy human individuals. About the research overall: The people who gave samples were a couple of women and a few men aged 18 to 49.

Notes on the study in general: Generation probability values for non-shared clonotypes were lower than those for clonotypes shared by all four donors.

Comment on this clone: What it recognizes is unknown.

The protocol was immunoSEQ multiplex PCR, while the TCRdb copy is restricted to in-frame clones and leaves out a portion. The table includes approximately 350,000 clones, 74% detected once. This clonotype was sampled from a man in his thirties or forties in good health. The sample taken for sequencing was memory CD4+ T cells sorted from blood. The sample's subset: CD45RA-negative fraction.

The CDR3 sequence: CASSPILSGSDTGELFF. CDR3 nucleotides: TGTGCCAGCTCACCAATTCTTAGTGGGAGCGACACCGGGGAGCTGTTTTTT. This sequence joins TRBV18 and TRBJ2-2; D is perhaps TRBD2 (5 bases). The CDR3 contains 17 residues. Germline V gene sequence: CDR1 KGHSH, CDR2 LQKENI. V lost 2 bases and J lost 3, with 16 bases in between.